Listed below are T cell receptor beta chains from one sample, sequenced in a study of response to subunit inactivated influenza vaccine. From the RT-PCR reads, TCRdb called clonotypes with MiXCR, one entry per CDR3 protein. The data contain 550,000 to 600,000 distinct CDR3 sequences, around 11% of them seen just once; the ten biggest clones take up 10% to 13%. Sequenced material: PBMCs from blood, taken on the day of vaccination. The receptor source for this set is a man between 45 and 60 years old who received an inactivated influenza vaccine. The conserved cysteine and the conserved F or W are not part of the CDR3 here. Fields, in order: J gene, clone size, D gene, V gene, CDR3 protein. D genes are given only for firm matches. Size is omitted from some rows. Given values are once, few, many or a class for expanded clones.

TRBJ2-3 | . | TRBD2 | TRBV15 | AAREGGTDTQY
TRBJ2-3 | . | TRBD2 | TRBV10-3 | AIRAGGDTDTQY
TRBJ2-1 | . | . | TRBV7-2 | ASSPMNEQF
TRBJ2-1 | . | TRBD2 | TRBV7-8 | ASSASGRGNEQF
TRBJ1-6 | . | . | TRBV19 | ASSKVRRPLH
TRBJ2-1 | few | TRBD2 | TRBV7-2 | ASSTGGGGLLYNEQF
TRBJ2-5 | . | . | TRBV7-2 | ASSFFSDQETQY
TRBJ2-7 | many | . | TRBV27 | ASRDRVSYEQY
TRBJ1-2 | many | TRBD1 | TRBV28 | ASTKDRGHITVGYT
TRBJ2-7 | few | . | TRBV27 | ASRDRSGPTYEQY
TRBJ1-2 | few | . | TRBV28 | ASTPSGSTNYGYT
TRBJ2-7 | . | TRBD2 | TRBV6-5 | ASSYLTGGPYEQY
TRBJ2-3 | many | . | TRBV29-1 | SADPRAGTDTQY
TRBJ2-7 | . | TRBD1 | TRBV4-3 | ASSQGTVDPYEQY
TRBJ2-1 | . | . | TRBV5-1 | ASSLVPRTFSYNEQF
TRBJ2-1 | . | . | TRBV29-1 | SVEDLGGPGAHNEQF
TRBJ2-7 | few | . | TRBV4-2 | ASSQDPGTYEQY
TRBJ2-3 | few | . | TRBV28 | ASSPAGAISTDTQY
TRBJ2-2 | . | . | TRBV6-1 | ASRSYNTGELF
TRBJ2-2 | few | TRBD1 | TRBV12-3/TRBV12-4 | ASRGQGYSTGELF
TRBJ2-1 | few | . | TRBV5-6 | ASSDGPRQQF
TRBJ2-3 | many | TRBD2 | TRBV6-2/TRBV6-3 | ASSSGRTDTQY
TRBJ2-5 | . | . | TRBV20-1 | SATAHQASVWETQY
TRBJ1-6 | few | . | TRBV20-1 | SARLQAPLYNSPLH
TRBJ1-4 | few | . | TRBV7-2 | ASSLVGGATNEKLF
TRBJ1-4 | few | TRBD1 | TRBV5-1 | ASSSQGAQGEKLF
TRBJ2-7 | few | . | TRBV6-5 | ASSYSNPRVYEQY
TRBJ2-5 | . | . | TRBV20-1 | SARSPLGETQY
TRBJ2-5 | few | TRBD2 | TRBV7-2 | ASSLTAYASGASQY
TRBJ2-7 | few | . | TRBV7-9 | ASSSPQGGAGEQY
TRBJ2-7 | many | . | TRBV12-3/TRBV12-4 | ASSLTPLGEQY
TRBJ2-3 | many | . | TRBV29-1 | SVEKPGASTDTQY
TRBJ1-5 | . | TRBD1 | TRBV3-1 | ASSQVQGGQPQH
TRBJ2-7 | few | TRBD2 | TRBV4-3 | ASSQSHITSGGYEQY
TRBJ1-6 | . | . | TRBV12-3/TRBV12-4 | ASSLAQGWRSPLH
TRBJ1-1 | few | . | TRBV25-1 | ASSAQGLRDAF
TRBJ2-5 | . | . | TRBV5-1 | ASSLQGVRQETQY
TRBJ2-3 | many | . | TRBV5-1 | ASSLAGDTQY
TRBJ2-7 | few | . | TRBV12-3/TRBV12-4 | ASIIPIYEQY
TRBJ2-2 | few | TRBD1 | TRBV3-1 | ASRIGQGTGELF
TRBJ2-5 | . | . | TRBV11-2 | AISPHEDGVGTQY
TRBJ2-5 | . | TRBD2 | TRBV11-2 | ASSPGLAGTETQY
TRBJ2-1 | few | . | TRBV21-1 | ASSKNRGGGTSALLSYNEQF
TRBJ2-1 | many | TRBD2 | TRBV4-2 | ASSQDLAGGLNEQF
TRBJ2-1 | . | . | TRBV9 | ASSPEGVFRGEQF
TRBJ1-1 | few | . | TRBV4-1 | ASSQGVNLNTEAF
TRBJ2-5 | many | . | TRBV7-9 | ASSPHGETQY
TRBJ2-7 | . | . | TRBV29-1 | SGDTGYEQY
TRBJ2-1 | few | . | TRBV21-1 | ASSTDLVGNEQF
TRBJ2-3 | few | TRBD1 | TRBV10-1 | ASSERGHTADTQY
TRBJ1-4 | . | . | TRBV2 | ASRKSALGEKLF